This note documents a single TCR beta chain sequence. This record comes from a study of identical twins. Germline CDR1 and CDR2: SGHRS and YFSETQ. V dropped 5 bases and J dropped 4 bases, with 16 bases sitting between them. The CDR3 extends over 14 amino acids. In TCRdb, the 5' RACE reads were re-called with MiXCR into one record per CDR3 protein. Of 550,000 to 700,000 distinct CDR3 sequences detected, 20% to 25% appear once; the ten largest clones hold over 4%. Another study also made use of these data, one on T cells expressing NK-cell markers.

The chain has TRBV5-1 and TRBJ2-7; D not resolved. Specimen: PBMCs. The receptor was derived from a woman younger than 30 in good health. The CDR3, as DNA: TGCGCCAGCAGGGCTGGGCCAGTATCTTACGAGCAGTACTTC. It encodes CASRAGPVSYEQYF.